Described below is a single T cell receptor beta chain sequence and its context. Its antigen is currently unknown. This entry is derived from a study of shared clonotypes between healthy human individuals. The assay ran at deep level. TCRdb's copy holds only in-frame clones and misses some; the assay was immunoSEQ multiplex PCR. The table shows 170,000 or so clones, with about 68% occurring only once. Regarding the study as a whole: Since donors were few, the genetic and exposure-history diversity represented was limited.

Every one of the donors was a Caucasian adult that lived in Nashville, Tennessee. The sequencing sample was made of memory CD4+ T cells sorted from blood. Sample subset: CD45RA-negative fraction. The sequence was obtained from a man between 25 and 39 years old in good health.

CDR3 sequence reads: CASSQPTGTGLLEQFF. The CDR3 DNA sequence: TGCGCCAGCAGTCAACCGACGGGGACAGGCTTGCTTGAGCAGTTCTTC. The chain couples TRBV23-1 to TRBJ2-1, with 8 bases matching TRBD1. TRBV23-1 is given ORF status, its function remaining uncertain. This CDR3 has 16 amino acids. J gave up 9 bases and V 2 bases, and 12 bases lay outside the gene matches.